This T cell receptor beta chain was found in a study of blood T cell repertoires in COVID-19. The germline V gene has CDR1 SGHNT and CDR2 YYREEE (reference sequence). The CDR3 length is 16 residues. Unmatched junction bases numbered 3, after V lost 2 bases and J lost 0 bases. Original analysis: Amplification of reference gene primers provided the estimated nucleated cell counts. Clones were read by immunoSEQ multiplex PCR, and TCRdb kept only the in-frame ones, dropping some. The V and J calls and the clone size are those of that table, but D and trimming were determined from the DNA. The data show some 77,000 clones, with about 86% seen just once and 28% held by the top ten.

The V and J genes are TRBV5-4 and TRBJ2-2; 8 bases fit TRBD2. The sequenced sample consisted of peripheral blood. This receptor was identified in an older man with acute or convalescent COVID-19. The CDR3 DNA sequence: TGTGCCAGCAGCTTAGCGGGGGCTACGAACACCGGGGAGCTGTTTTTT. Its protein is CASSLAGATNTGELFF.